Below, 16 T cell receptor beta chains from the same sample are listed, as sequenced in a study of shared T cell receptors in the human thymus. Profiling relied on immunoSEQ multiplex PCR, and the TCRdb table lists in-frame clones only, not all of them. This sample has about 540,000 clones, with about four fifths found just once. These same data were also listed under a study on human thymus T cells.

The sequencing sample was made of thymocytes. The receptor set was obtained from a boy under three years old with a congenital heart defect.

In this sample, this clone turned up once. V and J are TRBV27 and TRBJ2-7; 12 bases are a match to TRBD2. V lost 4 bases to trimming and J lost 6 bases; unmatched junction nucleotides: 4. CDR1 and CDR2 (germline): MNHEY, SMNVEV (reference sequence). The CDR3 is made up of 14 amino acids. The CDR3 coding sequence is TGTGCCAGCAGTTCTAGCGGGAGGGCCGGCGAGCAGTACTTC. Translated: CASSSSGRAGEQYF.

The V call is TRBV29-1, the J call TRBJ1-1, with D hard to call. The CDR3 is 19 amino acids. Between the trimmed V and J ends, which lost 3 bases and 1 base, there was a span of 27 bases. Germline V gene sequence: CDR1 SQVTM, CDR2 ANQGSEA. CDR3 DNA sequence: TGCAGCGTTGACCCGACCCCCAACGACGGGGAGCCCTCGAACACTGAAGCTTTCTTT. This codes for CSVDPTPNDGEPSNTEAFF.

J is TRBJ2-6 and V is TRBV2; 15 bases fit TRBD2. From germline, CDR1 is SNHLY and CDR2 FYNNEI. After removal of 6 bases from V and 3 bases from J, the junction contained 6 bases not matched to a gene. The length of the CDR3 is 18 residues. CDR3 coding DNA: TGTGCCAGCAGCTCGGGACTAGCGGGGGGTGTTGGGGCCAACGTCCTGACTTTC. This codes for CASSSGLAGGVGANVLTF.

The chain employs TRBV7-2 and TRBJ2-1, with 7 bases aligning to TRBD2. CDR1 is SGHTA, CDR2 FQGNSA, per germline. The CDR3 is 17 amino acids. V dropped 3 bases and J dropped 4; count of bases not matched to a gene: 12. CDR3 sequence (DNA): TGTGCCAGCAGCTTGCTACCGGCGGGACTACTTTACAATGAGCAGTTCTTC. Translated: CASSLLPAGLLYNEQFF. Full variable domain (remainder filled in from reference TRBV7-2 and TRBJ2-1): GAGVSQSPSNKVTEKGKDVELRCDPISGHTALYWYRQSLGQGLEFLIYFQGNSAPDKSGLPSDRFSAERTGGSVSTLTIQRTQQEDSAVYLCASSLLPAGLLYNEQFFGPGTRLTVL.

The chain combines TRBV27 with TRBJ2-7; possibly TRBD2 for D (6 bases). With 5 bases removed from V and 0 bases from J, the gap between germline ends came to 17 bases. This CDR3 contains 16 residues. CDR1 is MNHEY, CDR2 SMNVEV, per germline (reference sequence). The CDR3 sequence: CASSLTRLDSSYEQYF. The CDR3 DNA reads as TGTGCCAGCAGTCTAACCCGACTAGACAGCTCCTACGAGCAGTACTTC.

This clone was detected once. The chain couples TRBV7-8 to TRBJ1-1; D is undetermined. CDR3 length equals 16 residues. The germline V and J ends were trimmed by 2 bases and 7 bases, with 20 bases remaining between them. Germline CDR1 SGHVS, CDR2 FQNEAQ. The CDR3 region has the DNA TGTGCCAGCAGCTTAAGTTGGTCTACAGAAAACGATGAAGCTTTCTTT. It yields the protein CASSLSWSTENDEAFF.

V and J are TRBV7-2 and TRBJ1-1; 12 bases are a match to TRBD1. In germline, CDR1 is SGHTA, CDR2 FQGNSA. The CDR3 sequence is 17 residues long. Unmatched junction bases numbered 7, after V lost 4 bases and J lost 1 base. The CDR3 sequence: CASSWGTGGDGNTEAFF. The CDR3 nucleotides are TGTGCCAGCAGCTGGGGGACAGGGGGCGATGGGAACACTGAAGCTTTCTTT.

The gene calls are TRBV7-8 and TRBJ2-3; 10 bases align to TRBD2. Germline values: CDR1 SGHVS, CDR2 FQNEAQ. The CDR3 extends over 19 amino acids. Trimming cost V 2 bases and J 0 bases; bases outside gene matches: 11. The CDR3 sequence: CASSLRVGLAVPSTDTQYF. For the CDR3, the DNA is TGTGCCAGCAGCTTACGGGTCGGACTAGCGGTTCCTAGCACAGATACGCAGTATTTT.

This clone was recorded a few times. The V and J genes are TRBV4-2 and TRBJ2-3; D possibly corresponds to TRBD1 (6 bases). V was shortened by 0 bases and J by 2 bases, with 15 bases between the two germline ends. Germline-derived CDR1 and CDR2 are LGHNA and YNFKEQ. There are 17 residues in the CDR3. The CDR3 region is CASSQEWGQLLTDTQYF. The DNA for the CDR3 is TGTGCCAGCAGCCAAGAATGGGGACAATTACTCACAGATACGCAGTATTTT.

The rearrangement joins TRBV30 to TRBJ1-1; TRBD1 agrees at 7 bases. CDR1 is GTSNPN and CDR2 is SVGIG in the germline V gene (reference sequence). The V segment lost 4 bases and the J segment 4 bases; nucleotides outside the gene matches: 6. The CDR3 runs to 13 residues. DNA of the CDR3: TGTGCCTGGAAATTACAGGGGTGCACTGAAGCTTTCTTT. Translating gives CAWKLQGCTEAFF.

The rearrangement links TRBV4-3 to TRBJ1-4, with D tentatively TRBD1 (5 bases). CDR3 length: 16 amino acids. Germline V gene sequence: CDR1 LGHNA, CDR2 YSLEER. Trimming cost V 0 bases and J 7 bases, with 15 bases left between them. The CDR3 nucleotides are TGCGCCAGCAGCCAAGATAAGCGGGGGTCGGGTGAAAAACTGTTTTTT. As protein: CASSQDKRGSGEKLFF.

The V and J genes are TRBV10-3 and TRBJ1-3; the D is unclear. Germline V lookup: CDR1 ENHRY, CDR2 SYGVKD. This CDR3 is 16 amino acids long. V lost 5 bases and J lost 0, with 14 bases in between. CDR3 sequence reads: CAISYRHGSSGNTIYF. The CDR3 DNA follows: TGTGCCATCAGTTATCGACACGGATCCTCTGGAAACACCATATATTTT.

J is TRBJ2-1 and V is TRBV2; the D gene is possibly TRBD2 (6 bases). The CDR3 extends over 16 amino acids. Germline lookup yields CDR1 SNHLY and CDR2 FYNNEI. V dropped 6 bases and J dropped 4 bases, with 19 bases sitting between them. DNA for the CDR3: TGTGCCAGCAGCAAAGGGCTAGCGCCCGATTACAATGAGCAGTTCTTC. This sequence encodes CASSKGLAPDYNEQFF.

The chain is built from TRBV4-3 and TRBJ2-7, with D possibly TRBD2 on 7 matching bases. Trimming stripped 1 base from V and 5 bases from J, with 12 bases between. The CDR3 spans 14 residues. Germline loops: CDR1 LGHNA, CDR2 YSLEER. The CDR3 here is CASSQGRGGHEQYF. The CDR3 bases are TGCGCCAGCAGCCAAGGAAGGGGGGGCCACGAGCAGTACTTC.

The chain employs TRBV18 and TRBJ2-7; D is perhaps TRBD2 (5 bases). The germline CDR1 and CDR2 sequences are KGHSH and LQKENI. The CDR3 sequence is 16 residues long. The V end lost 8 bases, the J end lost 2 bases, and 22 bases lay between the germline ends. The CDR3 DNA sequence: TGTGCCAGCGCCCGAGAGCAGCGGAAATTCCCCTACGAGCAGTACTTC. Its protein is CASAREQRKFPYEQYF.

In this sample, this clone turned up once. V and J are TRBV7-9 and TRBJ2-3, with D hard to call. There are 9 residues in the CDR3. V lost 9 bases and J lost 6, with 4 bases in between. The germline gives CDR1 SEHNR, CDR2 FQNEAQ (reference sequence). The CDR3, as DNA: TGTGCCAGTCCGGATACGCAGTATTTT. Translating it yields CASPDTQYF.